These 30 T cell receptor beta chains share one sample of origin, sequenced in a study of T cells in localized non-small cell lung cancer. The table came from immunoSEQ multiplex PCR; TCRdb's copy has only in-frame clones and leaves some out. The sample holds tens of thousands of clones, over 70% seen once. The specimen comprised peripheral blood, sampled before any cancer treatment. These receptor sequences come from a woman aged 35-75 years with stage I lung adenocarcinoma.

This clone was seen more than once but under ten times. V gene TRBV7-6 combines with J gene TRBJ2-1, with TRBD1 identical over 8 bases. This CDR3 contains 16 residues. J lost 5 bases, V lost 4 bases, and 10 bases had no gene match. In germline, CDR1 is SGHVS, CDR2 FNYEAQ. CDR3 protein: CASSSVLTGAHNEQFF. The CDR3 DNA reads as TGTGCCAGCAGCTCCGTCCTGACAGGGGCGCACAATGAGCAGTTCTTC.

The J gene is TRBJ1-1, the V gene TRBV6-5; maybe TRBD1 (6 bases). V was clipped by 6 bases and J by 2 bases, with 13 bases between them. CDR1 is MNHEY, CDR2 SVGAGI, per germline. The CDR3 totals 14 residues. CDR3 sequence reads: CASSREGVNTEAFF. In nucleotides, the CDR3 is TGTGCCAGCAGCCGCGAGGGGGTAAACACTGAAGCTTTCTTT.

The chain couples TRBV10-3 to TRBJ2-1; the D gene is possibly TRBD1 (5 bases). With 2 bases removed from V and 3 bases from J, the gap between germline ends came to 20 bases. Per germline, CDR1 ENHRY and CDR2 SYGVKD. This CDR3 is built from 18 residues. Here the CDR3 reads CAISEGLLSRQNYNEQFF. CDR3 in DNA: TGTGCCATCAGTGAGGGTCTATTGTCGAGACAGAACTACAATGAGCAGTTCTTC.

This clone was counted a single time. The rearrangement joins TRBV10-3 to TRBJ1-2; 9 positions agree with TRBD1. CDR1 and CDR2 (germline): ENHRY, SYGVKD. This CDR3 spans 14 amino acids. Trimming removed 8 bases from V and 4 bases from J; junction bases left unmatched: 8. The DNA of the CDR3 is TGTGCCATCGCAGCTGCGACAGGGGGCTATGGCTACACCTTC. Protein sequence: CAIAAATGGYGYTF.

J is TRBJ2-1 and V is TRBV7-3, with D tentatively TRBD2 (6 bases). This CDR3 is built from 13 residues. Deletions cut 5 bases from V and 7 bases from J, with 12 bases between. The germline V gene has CDR1 SGHTA and CDR2 FQGTGA. The CDR3 DNA follows: TGTGCCAGCAGCCGAGAGGGGAGGAATGAGCAGTTCTTC. As protein: CASSREGRNEQFF.

The chain has TRBV6-1 and TRBJ2-5, with 9 bases that match TRBD2. Germline CDR1 MNHNS, CDR2 SASEGT. V gave up 7 bases and J gave up 2 bases; unmatched junction bases: 5. The CDR3 runs to 14 residues. Written as DNA, the CDR3 is TGTGCCAGCATGGCGGGAGGGCCTCAAGAGACCCAGTACTTC. Translated: CASMAGGPQETQYF.

The V gene is TRBV6-5, the J gene TRBJ1-5, with D possibly TRBD1 on 6 matching bases. The CDR3 sequence is 14 residues long. Trimming left V 6 bases short and J 2 bases short, with 11 bases between. The germline CDR1 and CDR2 sequences are MNHEY and SVGAGI. DNA of the CDR3: TGTGCCAGCAGGATCAGGACAGGCAATCAGCCCCAGCATTTT. Protein product: CASRIRTGNQPQHF.

The chain uses TRBV29-1 and TRBJ2-4; no reliable D call. The V gene lost 7 bases and the J gene lost 0 bases, with 10 bases spanning the gap. Per the germline V gene, CDR1 is SQVTM and CDR2 is ANQGSEA. The CDR3 is 13 residues long. The CDR3 nucleotides read TGCAGCGCCGAAGGGTTAGCCAAAAACATTCAGTACTTC. This codes for CSAEGLAKNIQYF.

The CDR3 nucleotides are TGCGCCAGCACGTCCCGGGGAGGCACTGAAGCTTTCTTT. Amino acid sequence: CASTSRGGTEAFF. V is TRBV5-1 and J is TRBJ1-1, with D hard to call. CDR1 and CDR2 from the germline V gene are SGHRS and YFSETQ. Trimming pared 6 bases from V and 4 bases from J, leaving 13 bases between. The CDR3 runs 13 residues.

The chain joins TRBV7-9 to TRBJ2-7, with 10 bases matching TRBD1. Looked up from germline, CDR1 is SEHNR and CDR2 is FQNEAQ (reference sequence). V trimming: 4 bases; J trimming: 3 bases; junction bases outside the gene matches: 6. The CDR3 is made up of 15 amino acids. The CDR3 region is CASSSPGDRGYEQYF. The CDR3 nucleotides are TGTGCCAGCAGCTCGCCCGGGGACAGGGGCTACGAGCAGTACTTC.

This clone has more than one count but fewer than ten. V and J are TRBV29-1 and TRBJ2-7; 7 bases are a match to TRBD2. Germline-derived CDR1 and CDR2 are SQVTM and ANQGSEA. J was trimmed by 2 bases and V by 6 bases; bases with no gene match: 4. The CDR3 runs 12 residues. CDR3: CSVLAGPYEQYF. The CDR3 DNA reads as TGCAGCGTATTAGCGGGCCCCTACGAGCAGTACTTC.

This clone was observed a few times. The chain employs TRBV28 and TRBJ1-5, with D tentatively TRBD1 (6 bases). This CDR3 comprises 15 residues. Trimming left V 5 bases short and J 3 bases short, with 14 bases between. In germline, CDR1 is MDHEN, CDR2 SYDVKM. As DNA, the CDR3 is TGTGCCAGCAGTATGTCGCAGGGGTACAATCAGCCCCAGCATTTT. It is translated as CASSMSQGYNQPQHF.

CDR3 DNA: TGTGCCAGCAGTTACGAGGCGGGCCTACAAGAGACCCAGTACTTC. The encoded protein is CASSYEAGLQETQYF. The V gene is TRBV6-6, the J gene TRBJ2-5; tentatively, D is TRBD2 (5 bases). Trimming took off 2 bases at V and 2 bases at J, with 12 bases between the two ends. Germline V CDR1 and CDR2: MNHNY, SVGAGI (reference sequence). There are 15 residues in the CDR3.

The chain recombines TRBV4-1 with TRBJ2-1; 10 bases map to TRBD2. The CDR3 spans 17 residues. Germline V lookup: CDR1 MGHRA, CDR2 YSYEKL. Trimming removed 4 bases from V and 2 bases from J; junction bases left unmatched: 8. The CDR3 region is CASSPSRTSGTYNEQFF. The CDR3 nucleotides read TGCGCCAGCAGCCCTAGTAGGACTAGCGGTACCTACAATGAGCAGTTCTTC.

This clone was detected once. This chain links TRBV18 with TRBJ1-2; a possible D gene is TRBD1 (5 bases). The CDR3 is 13 amino acids. Germline CDR1 is KGHSH and CDR2 is LQKENI. V shed 2 bases and J shed 13 bases, with 17 bases lying between them. CDR3 residues: CASSPGEQVHFTF. The CDR3 DNA is TGTGCCAGCTCACCAGGGGAACAGGTCCACTTCACCTTC.

V is TRBV7-8 and J is TRBJ1-4; 8 bases fit TRBD1. The CDR3 spans 15 residues. The germline gives CDR1 SGHVS, CDR2 FQNEAQ. V was clipped by 5 bases and J by 7 bases; unmatched bases: 9. CDR3 nucleotides: TGTGCCAGCAGCGCCAGGACAGGGCTGTCTGAAAAACTGTTTTTT. Residues: CASSARTGLSEKLFF.

V usage is TRBV19 and J usage is TRBJ2-2; tentative D call: TRBD1 (5 bases). The CDR3 extends over 20 amino acids. CDR1 and CDR2 from the germline V gene are LNHDA and SQIVND (reference sequence). V lost 6 bases, J lost 4 bases, and 30 bases lay in between. CDR3 nucleotide sequence: TGTGCCAGTAGCCGTTGGGCGGACACCCGAAAAAAAGGCGGCACCGGGGAGCTGTTTTTT. Translation gives CASSRWADTRKKGGTGELFF.

The J gene is TRBJ2-1, the V gene TRBV14, with TRBD2 as a possible D gene (6 bases). V was cut by 6 bases and J by 6 bases, with 18 bases left in between. Germline values: CDR1 SGHDN, CDR2 FVKESK. The CDR3 totals 15 residues. For the CDR3, the DNA is TGTGCCAGCAGACTCGCCGGTAGCGGTCCCAATGAGCAGTTCTTC. The encoded protein is CASRLAGSGPNEQFF.

This chain joins TRBV7-2 and TRBJ2-3; D perhaps matches TRBD1 (5 bases). The CDR3 contains 14 residues. The germline V gene encodes CDR1 SGHTA and CDR2 FQGNSA. Trimming removed 2 bases from V and 4 bases from J, with 10 bases in between. Here the CDR3 DNA reads TGTGCCAGCAGCTTATCACAGGCTGCAGATACGCAGTATTTT. Protein product: CASSLSQAADTQYF.

The rearrangement uses TRBV28 and TRBJ1-4, with 8 bases fitting TRBD1. The junction had 15 bases not matched to a gene; V was cut back by 7 bases and J by 2 bases. There are 18 residues in the CDR3. Per the germline V gene, CDR1 is MDHEN and CDR2 is SYDVKM. Here the CDR3 DNA reads TGTGCCAGCATCGGTGGCGGACAGGGTTATTTGACTAATGAAAAACTGTTTTTT. As protein: CASIGGGQGYLTNEKLFF. Drawing the rest from reference TRBV28 and TRBJ1-4, the complete variable domain is DVKVTQSSRYLVKRTGEKVFLECVQDMDHENMFWYRQDPGLGLRLIYFSYDVKMKEKGDIPEGYSVSREKKERFSLILESASTNQTSMYLCASIGGGQGYLTNEKLFFGSGTQLSVL.

The rearrangement uses TRBV5-1 and TRBJ2-3, with D perhaps TRBD1 (5 bases). Per the germline V gene, CDR1 is SGHRS and CDR2 is YFSETQ. The CDR3 sequence is 17 residues long. The V end lost 0 bases, the J end lost 3 bases, and 17 bases lay between the germline ends. The CDR3 protein is CASSLDLGPRLTDTQYF. The DNA for the CDR3 is TGCGCCAGCAGCTTGGATTTGGGGCCTCGGCTGACAGATACGCAGTATTTT. Full variable domain (outside the CDR3, taken from reference TRBV5-1 and TRBJ2-3): KAGVTQTPRYLIKTRGQQVTLSCSPISGHRSVSWYQQTPGQGLQFLFEYFSETQRNKGNFPGRFSGRQFSNSRSEMNVSTLELGDSALYLCASSLDLGPRLTDTQYFGPGTRLTVL.

The chain uses TRBV6-5 and TRBJ2-7, with D possibly being TRBD1 or TRBD2 (5 bases each). The germline gives CDR1 MNHEY, CDR2 SVGAGI. CDR3 size: 14 residues. Trimming took off 8 bases at V and 2 bases at J, with 16 bases between the two ends. The DNA of the CDR3 is TGTGCCAGCTCGGGACCGTCTGGGGCCTACGAGCAGTACTTC. Protein sequence: CASSGPSGAYEQYF.

The chain is built from TRBV28 and TRBJ1-5, with D perhaps matching TRBD1 (6 bases). The CDR3 extends over 17 amino acids. Germline CDR1 is MDHEN and CDR2 is SYDVKM. The ends were cut back, 1 base at V and 1 base at J, with 14 bases in the middle. The CDR3 is CASSLFGGAFSNQPQHF. The CDR3 DNA sequence: TGTGCCAGCAGTTTATTCGGGGGGGCTTTCAGCAATCAGCCCCAGCATTTT.

V and J are TRBV27 and TRBJ2-1, with TRBD1 matching over 7 bases. CDR3 length: 15 residues. Germline V gives CDR1 MNHEY, CDR2 SMNVEV (reference sequence). Trimming cost V 7 bases and J 0 bases; bases outside gene matches: 6. The CDR3 DNA sequence: TGTGCCAGCATGGCAGGGGACAGCTCCTACAATGAGCAGTTCTTC. This gives the protein CASMAGDSSYNEQFF.

The chain is built from TRBV28 and TRBJ2-7; 9 bases line up with TRBD1. This CDR3 region has 13 residues. V lost 10 bases to trimming and J lost 4 bases; unmatched junction nucleotides: 8. Germline V gene data show CDR1 as MDHEN and CDR2 as SYDVKM. CDR3 nucleotide sequence: TGTGCCACCTCGACAGGGGGGGGTTACGAGCAGTACTTC. Translation: CATSTGGGYEQYF.

This clone was counted only a few times. The V call is TRBV4-1, the J call TRBJ2-2, with 8 nucleotides matching TRBD1. This CDR3 is 16 amino acids long. J gave up 9 bases and V 3 bases, and 12 bases lay outside the gene matches. CDR1 is MGHRA, CDR2 YSYEKL, per germline. CDR3 sequence: CASSQVGQGNIRELFF. The CDR3 nucleotides are TGCGCCAGCAGCCAGGTTGGACAGGGTAACATCCGGGAGCTGTTTTTT.

The rearrangement joins TRBV4-2 to TRBJ2-6, with TRBD1 matching over 8 bases. The V gene's germline CDR1 is LGHNA and CDR2 YNFKEQ. The CDR3 extends over 15 amino acids. The V and J ends lost 2 bases and 3 bases, in that order; junction bases with no gene match: 0. The CDR3 here is CASSQTGGGANVLTF. Here the CDR3 DNA reads TGTGCCAGCAGCCAAACAGGGGGTGGGGCCAACGTCCTGACTTTC.

CDR3 coding DNA: TGTGCCAGCAGCCAAGAGGCCGGGACAGGGGTCTACGAGCAGTACTTC. It encodes CASSQEAGTGVYEQYF. V usage is TRBV4-2 and J usage is TRBJ2-7, with 10 bases identical to TRBD1. CDR1 LGHNA and CDR2 YNFKEQ come from the germline V gene. The junction had 5 bases not matched to a gene; V was cut back by 0 bases and J by 3 bases. The CDR3 loop spans 16 amino acids.

This chain joins TRBV5-1 and TRBJ2-2; 7 nucleotides align to TRBD1. V gave up 3 bases and J gave up 7 bases; unmatched junction bases: 9. Per germline, CDR1 SGHRS and CDR2 YFSETQ. The CDR3 runs to 15 residues. CDR3 loop: CASSWGTARNGELFF. In DNA, the CDR3 is TGCGCCAGCAGCTGGGGGACAGCGCGTAACGGGGAGCTGTTTTTT.

This clone was seen only once. Written as DNA, the CDR3 is TGTGCCAGCAGTCCGGCGGGACAGGGCTCTGGGGCCAACGTCCTGACTTTC. Its translation is CASSPAGQGSGANVLTF. This chain uses TRBV28 with TRBJ2-6; 9 nucleotides agree with TRBD1. This CDR3 region has 17 residues. V shed 5 bases, J shed 0 bases, and the junction held 5 bases outside the gene matches. Per the germline V gene, CDR1 is MDHEN and CDR2 is SYDVKM.